This T cell receptor (beta chain) was obtained from a study of blood T cells in healthy people across ages. On the study more broadly: Template switching caught about one barcoded beta molecule for each two T cells. Findings and caveats of the study: Naive CD4+ cells and diversity were both higher in long-lived donors than in aged donors. PBMCs were not sorted, which prevented a conclusive comparison of naive versus antigen-experienced cells.

In terms of origin and age, donors were healthy Caucasian individuals from Russia aged roughly 6 to 90. Germline V lookup: CDR1 DFQATT, CDR2 SNEGSKA (reference sequence). The ends were cut back, 0 bases at V and 2 bases at J, with 9 bases in the middle. This CDR3 is 14 amino acids long. In regard to this clonotype: Its antigen is not known.

Primed by a sample-barcoded 5' primer and a J-beta primer mix, a second PCR proceeded for about 6 to 12 cycles. TCRdb re-derived calls from the 5' RACE reads in MiXCR, one entry per CDR3 protein. The sample has about 690,000 distinct CDR3 sequences; approximately 40% are singletons. Material for sequencing was blood. The chain combines TRBV20-1 with TRBJ2-3, with D unresolved. This clonotype originated in a man older than 75 in good health. The CDR3 DNA reads TGCAGTGCTAGAGATGAACATCTCACAGATACGCAGTATTTT. This gives the protein CSARDEHLTDTQYF.